The text below deals with one TCR beta chain. Its cognate antigen is unknown. Through a sample-barcoded 5' primer and a J-beta primer mix, a second PCR was run for about 6 to 11 cycles. One entry per CDR3 protein results from TCRdb running MiXCR on the 5' RACE reads. The top ten clones hold roughly 25% of a sample with hundreds of thousands of distinct CDR3 sequences, 45% to 70% of them seen once. These data belong to a study of blood T cells in healthy people across ages. Turning to the study itself: There was about one barcoded beta molecule captured by template switching per two T cells. Study observations and caveats: The study found more naive CD4+ cells and higher diversity in long-lived than aged donors. Shifts in expanded clonotypes may have been confounded by donor CMV status, which was unknown.

The V gene's germline CDR1 is MNHEY and CDR2 SVGEGT. The length of the CDR3 is 15 residues. Input material: blood. V gene TRBV6-2 or TRBV6-3 combines with J gene TRBJ2-1; 10 positions match TRBD1. The end of the DNA fits TRBJ2-7 better, so the J call may be wrong. The sequence came from a middle-aged man in good health. The CDR3 is CASSRGQGSHNEQYF. CDR3 bases: TGTGCCAGCAGCCGGGGACAGGGGTCCCACAATGAGCAGTACTTC.